The rows below give T cell receptor beta chains drawn from one sample of a study of CD8 T cells in Susac syndrome. MiXCR, run by TCRdb on the immunoSEQ multiplex PCR reads, gives a single entry per CDR3 protein. Counted here are 200,000 to 250,000 distinct CDR3 sequences, 85% to 95% occurring once; the ten biggest clones make up 0.082%. The specimen sequenced was CD4+ T cells from PBMCs. The receptor set was obtained from a human donor with multiple sclerosis. The CDR3 runs from the conserved cysteine through the conserved F or W. Fields, in order: J gene, V gene, clone size, CDR3 protein. Clone size appears in some rows only: once, few, many, or a class for an expanded clone.

J: TRBJ2-1; V: TRBV9; size: NA; CDR3: CASSGPEAYNEQFF
J: TRBJ1-2; V: TRBV4-1; size: NA; CDR3: CASSQIDRSDGYTF
J: TRBJ1-5; V: TRBV30; size: NA; CDR3: CAWSVSEGNQPQHF
J: TRBJ2-5; V: TRBV5-1; size: NA; CDR3: CASSLGPTSETQYF
J: TRBJ2-7; V: TRBV3-1; size: NA; CDR3: CASSQGTGGYYEQYF
J: TRBJ1-1; V: TRBV7-3; size: few; CDR3: CASSLDANTEAFF
J: TRBJ2-2; V: TRBV4-2; size: NA; CDR3: CASSQDPHRQGAGGELFF
J: TRBJ2-3; V: TRBV7-9; size: once; CDR3: CASSQPGSSTDTQYF
J: TRBJ2-7; V: TRBV6-5; size: NA; CDR3: CASSYLLGSSYEQYF
J: TRBJ2-3; V: TRBV15; size: NA; CDR3: CATSTSFGQATKGDTQYF
J: TRBJ1-5; V: TRBV7-9; size: once; CDR3: CASSFGRDQPQHF
J: TRBJ2-5; V: TRBV11-2; size: NA; CDR3: CASSLSPDRDGTQYF
J: TRBJ1-5; V: TRBV19; size: NA; CDR3: CASSIRQGLGQPQHF
J: TRBJ2-3; V: TRBV9; size: NA; CDR3: CASSGTSGGTDTQYF